This T cell receptor (beta chain) was retrieved from a study of cytomegalovirus exposure and HLA in healthy donors. Turning to the study itself: Findings of an earlier analysis included some 110 million unique TCR beta sequences from 180 million or so T cells.

Study findings and constraints: Rare TCR sequences dominated, though some public TCRs recurred in many donors. Researchers reported in a later analysis that a missense DCLRE1C variant was tied to TCR beta V- and J-gene trimming. Accurate prediction of HLA-A and HLA-B alleles (for most subjects) was reportedly achieved from TCR beta sequences.

Amplification used 60 Vbeta primers and 13 Jbeta primers. Profiled with immunoSEQ multiplex PCR; TCRdb holds only in-frame clones, not every one. The top ten hold 2% to 2.5% of the sample, which has about 270,000 clones, roughly two thirds seen once. J lost 6 bases, V lost 3 bases, and 5 bases had no gene match. CDR1 is WNHNN, CDR2 SYGVQD, per germline (reference sequence). The CDR3 totals 14 residues. With regard to this clone: The antigen is not known.

The TCR was taken from a female donor in good health and CMV-seronegative. Specimen: PBMCs. The chain couples TRBV10-1 to TRBJ2-3, with 8 nucleotides matching TRBD2. Here the CDR3 DNA reads TGCGCCAGCAGTGATCAAGCGGGAGCTGATACGCAGTATTTT. Translating it yields CASSDQAGADTQYF.